One sample yielded the 9 T cell receptor beta chains listed below, sequenced in a study of shared T cell receptors in the human thymus. Assay: immunoSEQ multiplex PCR; the TCRdb copy retains only in-frame clones and omits some. The table lists about 660,000 clones, around 89% of them singletons. The same specimen was also included in a second study, on human thymus T cells.

The sequenced sample consisted of thymocytes. Every receptor here comes from a boy younger than two with a congenital heart defect.

The J gene is TRBJ1-5, the V gene TRBV27; maybe TRBD1 (6 bases). This CDR3 has 16 residues. Germline V gene data show CDR1 as MNHEY and CDR2 as SMNVEV (reference sequence). V lost 6 bases to trimming and J lost 6 bases, with 21 bases between them. This CDR3 is CASSHTADSWGQPQHF. The CDR3 DNA reads TGTGCCAGCAGCCACACCGCGGACAGCTGGGGTCAGCCCCAGCATTTT.

V usage is TRBV29-1 and J usage is TRBJ2-7, with 8 bases that match TRBD2. Germline CDR1 SQVTM, CDR2 ANQGSEA. The length of the CDR3 is 14 residues. V trimming: 4 bases; J trimming: 6 bases; junction bases outside the gene matches: 11. The CDR3 DNA follows: TGCAGCGTTGGGTGGGAGCGGGAGTTCTGCGAGCAGTACTTC. Its protein is CSVGWEREFCEQYF.

V usage is TRBV5-4 and J usage is TRBJ2-1; no definite D call. This CDR3 is 13 amino acids long. Germline CDR1 reads SGHNT; CDR2 reads YYREEE (reference sequence). Deletions cut 2 bases from V and 8 bases from J, with 11 bases between. CDR3 sequence reads: CASSLEPIYEQFF. The CDR3 coding sequence is TGTGCCAGCAGCTTAGAGCCTATTTATGAGCAGTTCTTC.

The chain uses TRBV5-1 and TRBJ2-3; 11 bases agree with TRBD2. Germline trimming cut 2 bases from V and 2 bases from J; bases unmatched to any gene: 7. Germline loops: CDR1 SGHRS, CDR2 YFSETQ. This CDR3 contains 17 residues. This CDR3 reads CASSFPLAGGSTDTQYF. In nucleotides, the CDR3 is TGCGCCAGCAGCTTTCCCTTAGCGGGAGGGTCCACAGATACGCAGTATTTT.

The rearrangement links TRBV27 to TRBJ2-1; 10 nucleotides match TRBD2. Germline V CDR1 and CDR2: MNHEY, SMNVEV (reference sequence). The CDR3 runs 19 residues. Germline trimming cut 7 bases from V and 0 bases from J; bases unmatched to any gene: 15. CDR3 coding DNA: TGTGCCAGCATTTCTTCCCCTGGGACTAGCGCTCGCTCCTACAATGAGCAGTTCTTC. Translated: CASISSPGTSARSYNEQFF.

This clone occurred once. The chain joins TRBV13 to TRBJ2-3; weak D call: TRBD1 (6 bases). Germline V gives CDR1 PRHDT, CDR2 FYEKMQ (reference sequence). The CDR3 loop spans 16 amino acids. Trimming shortened V by 8 bases and J by 2 bases, and 20 bases separated the two germline ends. CDR3 DNA: TGTGCCAGCTCCCCCGGGCCGGGACATTACACAGATACGCAGTATTTT. Translation gives CASSPGPGHYTDTQYF.

This clone was picked up one time. The rearrangement uses TRBV27 and TRBJ2-3, with TRBD2 matching over 9 bases. This CDR3 region has 17 residues. Germline CDR1 and CDR2: MNHEY and SMNVEV (reference sequence). V lost 1 base to trimming and J lost 2 bases; unmatched junction nucleotides: 7. The CDR3 region is CASSLCPAGGITDTQYF. The CDR3 nucleotides are TGTGCCAGCAGTTTATGCCCAGCGGGAGGCATCACAGATACGCAGTATTTT.

This chain connects TRBV6-1 to TRBJ2-7, with TRBD2 matching over 11 bases. Germline-derived CDR1 and CDR2 are MNHNS and SASEGT. The CDR3 contains 18 residues. The junction had 12 bases not matched to a gene; V was cut back by 4 bases and J by 1 base. The CDR3 protein is CASSANSTSGRGSYEQYF. The CDR3 DNA is TGTGCCAGCAGTGCAAATTCAACTAGCGGGAGAGGATCCTACGAGCAGTACTTC.

This clone was recorded only once. The rearrangement joins TRBV27 to TRBJ2-7; D might be TRBD1 (6 bases). Germline V gene data show CDR1 as MNHEY and CDR2 as SMNVEV (reference sequence). The CDR3 runs 17 residues. Trimming shortened V by 3 bases and J by 4 bases, and 22 bases separated the two germline ends. The CDR3 nucleotides read TGTGCCAGCAGTTTGTCGAGACAGGAAGGGGTTCCATACGAGCAGTACTTC. It yields the protein CASSLSRQEGVPYEQYF.